This is a list of T cell receptor beta chains from one sample in a study of shared clonotypes between healthy human individuals. Method: immunoSEQ multiplex PCR; TCRdb's copy keeps in-frame clones and lacks some. The sample consists of fewer than 850,000 clones, roughly 88% of them appearing once. The sample was memory CD8+ T cells from PBMCs. Every receptor here comes from a man aged 18 to 30 in good health. Some clones in this sample may be carry-over from other donors' samples. Both conserved end residues are part of each CDR3. The D gene is left open where the match is weak. Some rows mark clone size as missing; the rest say once, few, many or name a class of expanded clone.

J gene: TRBJ2-1; V gene: TRBV28; D gene: TRBD2; clone size: few; CDR3 protein: CASSLVTSGNEQFF; CDR3 DNA: TGTGCCAGCAGTTTAGTGACTAGCGGCAATGAGCAGTTCTTC
J gene: TRBJ2-3; V gene: TRBV14; D gene: -; clone size: -; CDR3 protein: CASSHRGRTDTQYF; CDR3 DNA: TGTGCCAGCAGCCATCGCGGTCGCACAGATACGCAGTATTTT
J gene: TRBJ2-7; V gene: TRBV19; D gene: -; clone size: -; CDR3 protein: CASKAGTGPFYEQYF; CDR3 DNA: TGTGCCAGTAAGGCCGGGACCGGACCATTCTACGAGCAGTACTTC
J gene: TRBJ2-3; V gene: TRBV9; D gene: TRBD2; clone size: -; CDR3 protein: CASSEERGDTQYF; CDR3 DNA: TGTGCCAGCAGCGAGGAGCGGGGAGATACGCAGTATTTT
J gene: TRBJ2-1; V gene: TRBV19; D gene: -; clone size: few; CDR3 protein: CASRAVWTRVQGYNEQFF; CDR3 DNA: TGTGCCAGTAGGGCCGTTTGGACAAGGGTTCAGGGCTACAATGAGCAGTTCTTC
J gene: TRBJ1-1; V gene: TRBV4-1; D gene: -; clone size: few; CDR3 protein: CASSQVMEGEAFF; CDR3 DNA: TGCGCCAGCAGCCAAGTAATGGAGGGTGAAGCTTTCTTT
J gene: TRBJ2-1; V gene: TRBV11-2; D gene: TRBD2; clone size: once; CDR3 protein: CASSLTGGLYNEQFF; CDR3 DNA: TGTGCCAGCAGCTTGACGGGAGGGCTCTACAATGAGCAGTTCTTC
J gene: TRBJ1-2; V gene: TRBV2; D gene: -; clone size: once; CDR3 protein: CARINPLRGDYGYTF; CDR3 DNA: TGTGCCCGGATCAACCCATTGAGGGGGGACTATGGCTACACCTTC
J gene: TRBJ1-1; V gene: TRBV2; D gene: -; clone size: once; CDR3 protein: CASSELGTLNTEAFF; CDR3 DNA: TGTGCCAGCAGTGAACTTGGGACACTGAACACTGAAGCTTTCTTT
J gene: TRBJ2-1; V gene: TRBV15; D gene: TRBD1; clone size: -; CDR3 protein: CATSRALFPDRANYNEQFF; CDR3 DNA: TGTGCCACCAGCAGAGCGTTATTTCCGGACAGGGCAAACTACAATGAGCAGTTCTTC
J gene: TRBJ2-3; V gene: TRBV29-1; D gene: TRBD2; clone size: -; CDR3 protein: CSATPQGLAGVTDTQYF; CDR3 DNA: TGCAGCGCCACCCCACAGGGACTAGCGGGAGTAACAGATACGCAGTATTTT
J gene: TRBJ2-5; V gene: TRBV5-1; D gene: TRBD2; clone size: once; CDR3 protein: CASSFDLAGVGQETQYF; CDR3 DNA: TGCGCCAGCAGCTTCGATCTAGCGGGAGTTGGGCAAGAGACCCAGTACTTC
J gene: TRBJ1-2; V gene: TRBV4-1; D gene: TRBD1; clone size: few; CDR3 protein: CASSPTGEVSYGYTF; CDR3 DNA: TGCGCCAGCAGTCCGACAGGGGAGGTTAGCTATGGCTACACCTTC
J gene: TRBJ1-1; V gene: TRBV6-6; D gene: -; clone size: few; CDR3 protein: CASSNSGNTEAFF; CDR3 DNA: TGTGCCAGCAGTAACAGCGGGAACACTGAAGCTTTCTTT
J gene: TRBJ2-7; V gene: TRBV29-1; D gene: -; clone size: -; CDR3 protein: CSRGFRYEQYF; CDR3 DNA: TGCAGCAGGGGTTTTCGGTACGAGCAGTACTTC
J gene: TRBJ2-1; V gene: TRBV5-6; D gene: TRBD1; clone size: -; CDR3 protein: CASSLQGVQQFF; CDR3 DNA: TGTGCCAGCAGCTTACAGGGGGTTCAGCAGTTCTTC
J gene: TRBJ1-4; V gene: TRBV5-1; D gene: -; clone size: once; CDR3 protein: CASSLSSGATEKLFF; CDR3 DNA: TGCGCCAGCAGCTTGTCGTCAGGGGCGACTGAAAAACTGTTTTTT
J gene: TRBJ1-5; V gene: TRBV27; D gene: TRBD1; clone size: -; CDR3 protein: CASSSNGRQGVPNQPQHF; CDR3 DNA: TGTGCCAGCAGTTCGAACGGGAGACAGGGGGTGCCCAATCAGCCCCAGCATTTT
J gene: TRBJ1-2; V gene: TRBV27; D gene: -; clone size: -; CDR3 protein: CASSFRGADYGYTF; CDR3 DNA: TGTGCCAGCAGTTTTCGGGGGGCAGACTATGGCTACACCTTC
J gene: TRBJ2-5; V gene: TRBV10-1; D gene: -; clone size: -; CDR3 protein: CASSESVLQETQYF; CDR3 DNA: TGCGCCAGCAGTGAATCGGTTTTACAAGAGACCCAGTACTTC
J gene: TRBJ2-7; V gene: TRBV4-1; D gene: TRBD1; clone size: -; CDR3 protein: CASSQVTGGDPSYEQYF; CDR3 DNA: TGCGCCAGCAGCCAAGTCACAGGGGGCGATCCCTCCTACGAGCAGTACTTC
J gene: TRBJ2-1; V gene: TRBV7-9; D gene: -; clone size: -; CDR3 protein: CASSLVGSLSEQFF; CDR3 DNA: TGTGCCAGCAGCTTGGTTGGCAGCTTATCCGAGCAGTTCTTC
J gene: TRBJ2-1; V gene: TRBV7-6; D gene: -; clone size: -; CDR3 protein: CASSARAISSYNEQFF; CDR3 DNA: TGTGCCAGCAGCGCCCGGGCCATCAGCTCCTACAATGAGCAGTTCTTC
J gene: TRBJ2-7; V gene: TRBV5-4; D gene: -; clone size: -; CDR3 protein: CASSPEGYEQYF; CDR3 DNA: TGTGCCAGCAGCCCGGAGGGCTACGAGCAGTACTTC
J gene: TRBJ2-7; V gene: TRBV7-6; D gene: -; clone size: -; CDR3 protein: CASSPAGTPIGDEQYF; CDR3 DNA: TGTGCCAGCAGTCCTGCCGGGACCCCAATCGGGGACGAGCAGTACTTC
J gene: TRBJ2-2; V gene: TRBV6-6; D gene: TRBD1; clone size: -; CDR3 protein: CASSPTGGAAGELFF; CDR3 DNA: TGTGCCAGCAGTCCCACAGGGGGCGCGGCCGGGGAGCTGTTTTTT